This TCR beta chain was captured in a study of cytomegalovirus exposure and HLA in healthy donors. Study-level points and caveats: Three chains linked to CMV were shown in vitro to be specific for CMV antigens. Several top significant clusters appeared, in a later analysis, to be linked to common viral pathogens.

The PCR employed 60 Vbeta primers together with 13 Jbeta primers. Sequencing used immunoSEQ multiplex PCR; TCRdb keeps in-frame clones, though not all of them. This table holds fewer than 85,000 clones. Concerning this clone itself: What it binds is unknown.

The sequence was obtained from a woman in her forties in good health and CMV-seropositive. Material for sequencing was PBMCs.

The CDR3 bases are TGTGCCAGCAGCGAAAATATGGGAAACACCATATATTTT. It yields the protein CASSENMGNTIYF. V usage is TRBV9 and J usage is TRBJ1-3, with unresolved D. In germline, CDR1 is SGDLS, CDR2 YYNGEE. V lost 3 bases to trimming and J lost 4 bases, with 8 bases between them. The CDR3 is 13 residues long. Variable domain in full (rest from reference TRBV9 and TRBJ1-3): DSGVTQTPKHLITATGQRVTLRCSPRSGDLSVYWYQQSLDQGLQFLIQYYNGEERAKGNILERFSAQQFPDLHSELNLSSLELGDSALYFCASSENMGNTIYFGEGSWLTVV.